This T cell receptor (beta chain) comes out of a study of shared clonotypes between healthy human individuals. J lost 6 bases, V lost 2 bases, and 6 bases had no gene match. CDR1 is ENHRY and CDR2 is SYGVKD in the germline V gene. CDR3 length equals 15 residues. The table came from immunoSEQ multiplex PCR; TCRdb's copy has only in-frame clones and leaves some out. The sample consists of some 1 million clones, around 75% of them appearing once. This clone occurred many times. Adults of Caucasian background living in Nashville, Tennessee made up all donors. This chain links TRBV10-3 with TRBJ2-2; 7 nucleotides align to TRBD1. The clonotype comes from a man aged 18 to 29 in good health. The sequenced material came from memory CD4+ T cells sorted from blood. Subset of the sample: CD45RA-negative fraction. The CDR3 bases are TGTGCCATCAGTGAGGGAGACAGGGCCGCCGGGGAGCTGTTTTTT. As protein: CAISEGDRAAGELFF.